This T cell receptor beta chain comes out of a study of post-analysis software for immune sequencing data. Study details: Recorded disease courses covered relapsing-remitting, secondary progressive and progressive-relapsing multiple sclerosis. Some patients had no subtype annotation. Study conclusions and caveats: F measure clustering grouped samples strongly by preparation batch. Comparison with controls showed significantly lower normalized Chao1 diversity in multiple sclerosis patients. There were a handful of TRBV segments more frequent in patients than controls, and TRBV5-6, TRBV5-1 and TRBV20-1 were among them.

After removal of 3 bases from V and 2 bases from J, the junction contained 3 bases not matched to a gene. The CDR3 is made up of 14 amino acids. Germline V gives CDR1 LGHDT, CDR2 YNNKEL (reference sequence). This clonotype has a single count. As yet, its antigen is unknown. Unique molecular identifiers featured in each of the TCR beta cDNA libraries. Researchers reported approximately 500,000 cDNA molecules coming from approximately 0.91 to 9.4 million T cells. Via MiXCR, TCRdb re-called the PCR reads, giving one row per CDR3 protein. The sample holds about 180,000 distinct CDR3 sequences, approximately 30% seen once.

The genes are TRBV3-1 and TRBJ2-5; 7 nucleotides agree with TRBD2. The receptor was isolated from a girl between 10 and 17 years old with multiple sclerosis. Source material: blood. CDR3 amino acids: CASSQGGRQETQYF. In DNA, the CDR3 is TGTGCCAGCAGCCAGGGGGGGAGGCAAGAGACCCAGTACTTC.